Described below is a single T cell receptor beta chain sequence and its context. This sample stems from a study of blood T cell repertoires in COVID-19. Study background: The study drew acute and convalescent COVID-19 samples from the United States, Italy and Spain.

The germline gives CDR1 KGHSH, CDR2 LQKENI. The CDR3 loop spans 13 amino acids. Trimming left V 2 bases short and J 4 bases short, with 9 bases between. Methods used by the authors: Researchers report that nucleated cell counts were estimated from reference gene primer amplification. The repertoire was sequenced with immunoSEQ multiplex PCR; TCRdb's copy has only in-frame clones and lacks some. V and J calls and clone size are given by that table; D and trimming were obtained from the DNA. The sample records 210,000 or so clones, just under 85% being singletons. This receptor was identified in a woman aged 45-59 years with active or convalescent COVID-19. The specimen sequenced was peripheral blood. This chain links TRBV18 with TRBJ2-7; tentatively, D is TRBD1 (6 bases). The DNA for the CDR3 is TGTGCCAGCTCACCAGGGACAACGTACGAGCAGTACGTC. Protein: CASSPGTTYEQYV.